The 14 T cell receptor beta chains in this list originate from one sample, sequenced in a study of shared clonotypes between healthy human individuals. TCRdb keeps only in-frame clones here, not all; method: immunoSEQ multiplex PCR. The sample holds some 490,000 clones, more than 75% seen once. The material sequenced was PBMCs. These receptors came from a woman aged 40 to 50 in good health. Some clones in this sample may be carry-over from other donors' samples.

The rearrangement uses TRBV5-1 and TRBJ2-1, with 8 bases matching TRBD1. V dropped 5 bases and J dropped 14; count of bases not matched to a gene: 12. The CDR3 runs 13 residues. Germline assignment: CDR1 SGHRS and CDR2 YFSETQ. The CDR3 reads CASRPGTGGGKFF. The CDR3 coding sequence is TGCGCCAGCAGACCCGGGACAGGAGGAGGAAAGTTCTTC.

This rearrangement joins TRBV7-2 to TRBJ1-3; D not certain. CDR1 and CDR2 from the germline V gene are SGHTA and FQGNSA. There are 14 residues in the CDR3. Trimming removed 7 bases from V and 1 base from J, with 11 bases in between. The CDR3 spells CASTLGSSGNTIYF. In nucleotides, the CDR3 is TGTGCCAGCACCCTAGGCTCATCTGGAAACACCATATATTTT.

The rearrangement links TRBV11-3 to TRBJ2-5; 9 bases are shared with TRBD2. V was pared by 1 base and J by 5 bases, with 5 bases of the junction left unmatched. Germline CDR1 reads SGHNT; CDR2 reads YENEEA. There are 15 residues in the CDR3. The CDR3 DNA is TGTGCCAGCAGCTTAGGGCGGGAGGGCCGTGAGACCCAGTACTTC. It yields the protein CASSLGREGRETQYF.

V and J are TRBV30 and TRBJ2-7; D gene ambiguous. This CDR3 is built from 13 residues. The V end was cut by 2 bases, the J end by 0 bases, with 8 bases between. The germline V gene encodes CDR1 GTSNPN and CDR2 SVGIG (reference sequence). Written as DNA, the CDR3 is TGTGCCTGGAGTAGTGACAACTCCTACGAGCAGTACTTC. Amino acid sequence: CAWSSDNSYEQYF.

This clone has a single count. V gene TRBV11-1 combines with J gene TRBJ2-5; 15 bases line up with TRBD2. Germline V gene lookup returns CDR1 SGHAT and CDR2 FQDESV (reference sequence). The CDR3 runs 17 residues. The V segment lost 2 bases and the J segment 2 bases; nucleotides outside the gene matches: 3. The CDR3 here is CASSLRGLAGGQETQYF. The DNA for the CDR3 is TGTGCCAGCAGCTTAAGGGGACTAGCGGGAGGTCAAGAGACCCAGTACTTC. Supplemented by reference TRBV11-1 and TRBJ2-5, the full variable domain reads EAEVAQSPRYKITEKSQAVAFWCDPISGHATLYWYRQILGQGPELLVQFQDESVVDDSQLPKDRFSAERLKGVDSTLKIQPAELGDSAMYLCASSLRGLAGGQETQYFGPGTRLLVL.

V is TRBV6-5 and J is TRBJ2-2; no clear D. Trimming left V 0 bases short and J 5 bases short, with 4 bases between. The CDR3 sequence is 13 residues long. CDR1 and CDR2 (germline): MNHEY, SVGAGI. The CDR3 DNA reads TGTGCCAGCAGTTACTCATTTACCGGGGAGCTGTTTTTT. It yields the protein CASSYSFTGELFF.

The chain links TRBV11-2 to TRBJ2-7, with 8 positions matching TRBD1. CDR3 length: 15 residues. Germline lookup yields CDR1 SGHAT and CDR2 FQNNGV. The V and J ends lost 4 bases and 2 bases, in that order; junction bases with no gene match: 7. CDR3 DNA: TGTGCCAGCAGCTCCGATTGGACAGGGCCCTACGAGCAGTACTTC. The encoded protein is CASSSDWTGPYEQYF.

The chain links TRBV28 to TRBJ2-5, with D possibly matching TRBD2 (6 bases). The J call is in doubt because the DNA end fits TRBJ2-7 better. The CDR3 has 12 amino acids. Germline CDR1 is MDHEN and CDR2 is SYDVKM. The CDR3: CASKEGKYEQYF. The DNA for the CDR3 is TGTGCCAGCAAGGAGGGGAAGTACGAGCAGTACTTC.

The J gene is TRBJ2-1, the V gene TRBV9; 14 bases align to TRBD2. V shed 4 bases and J 9 bases; nucleotides not matched to a gene: 9. This CDR3 spans 16 amino acids. Per germline, CDR1 SGDLS and CDR2 YYNGEE. The CDR3 sequence: CASSPTSGRAIGEQFF. DNA of the CDR3: TGTGCCAGCAGCCCGACTAGCGGGAGGGCTATAGGTGAGCAGTTCTTC.

This clone was detected only a few times. V is TRBV10-3 and J is TRBJ1-1; D uncertain. Germline assignment: CDR1 ENHRY and CDR2 SYGVKD. Trimming removed 2 bases at V and 1 base at J, with 5 bases between. The CDR3 covers 13 residues. CDR3 DNA: TGTGCCATCAGTGAGACAGCGAACACTGAAGCTTTCTTT. Its protein is CAISETANTEAFF.

The chain has TRBV19 and TRBJ1-5, with D hard to call. Trimming removed 7 bases from V and 5 bases from J, with 9 bases in between. Germline V gene sequence: CDR1 LNHDA, CDR2 SQIVND (reference sequence). The CDR3 spans 12 residues. The CDR3 DNA reads TGTGCCAGTAAGAAGGACCATCAGCCCCAGCATTTT. This encodes CASKKDHQPQHF.

The CDR3 nucleotides read TGTGCCAGCAGCTTAGATAGGGGTAATGAAAAACTGTTTTTT. As protein: CASSLDRGNEKLFF. The chain is built from TRBV7-2 and TRBJ1-4; D is perhaps TRBD1 (5 bases). V shed 1 base and J shed 4 bases, with 7 bases lying between them. Germline V gene data show CDR1 as SGHTA and CDR2 as FQGNSA. CDR3 length: 14 residues.

V usage is TRBV2 and J usage is TRBJ2-5; D may correspond to TRBD1 or TRBD2 (5 bases each). Trimming stripped 7 bases from V and 5 bases from J, with 11 bases between. This CDR3 has 12 amino acids. Per germline, CDR1 SNHLY and CDR2 FYNNEI. The CDR3 DNA sequence: TGTGCCAGCAACCGGGACGAGGAGACCCAGTACTTC. Encoded protein: CASNRDEETQYF.

The chain carries TRBV5-1 and TRBJ2-7; D possibly corresponds to TRBD2 (5 bases). Deletions cut 4 bases from V and 0 bases from J, with 23 bases between. Germline V gives CDR1 SGHRS, CDR2 YFSETQ. This CDR3 has 18 amino acids. DNA for the CDR3: TGCGCCAGCAGCGGAAGGGAGTTCGGCAGATCTAACTCCTACGAGCAGTACTTC. Its protein is CASSGREFGRSNSYEQYF.